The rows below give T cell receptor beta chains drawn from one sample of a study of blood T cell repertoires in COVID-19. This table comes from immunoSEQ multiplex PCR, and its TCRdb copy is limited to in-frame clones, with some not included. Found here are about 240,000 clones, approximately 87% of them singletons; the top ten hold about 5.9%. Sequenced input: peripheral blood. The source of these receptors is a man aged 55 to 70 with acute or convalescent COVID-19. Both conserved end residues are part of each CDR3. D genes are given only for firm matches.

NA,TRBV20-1,CSARAGYEQYF
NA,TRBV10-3,CATSTAQETQYF
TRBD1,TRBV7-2,CASSPDRGYQETQYF
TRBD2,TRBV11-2,CASSLGSGSPTYEQYF
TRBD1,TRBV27,CASSLNHPGQGYEQYF
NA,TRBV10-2,CASSEGYGENSPLHF
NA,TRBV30,CAWSVPGTEGPQHF
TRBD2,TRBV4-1,CASSQDPGLAGRALRNEQFF
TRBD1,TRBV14,CASSSRDRAYNEQFF
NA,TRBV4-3,CASSQSVTSRLPDTQYF
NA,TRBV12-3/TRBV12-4,CASSLTRGNTQYF
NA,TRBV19,CASKRQSNQPQHF
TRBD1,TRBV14,CASSQAISGTARWAQYF
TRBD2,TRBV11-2,CASSMRWREGSEQYF
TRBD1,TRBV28,CASSGRQGLYEQYF
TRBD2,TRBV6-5,CASSFGGVRTDTQYF
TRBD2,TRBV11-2,CASSLDGLAGSSYNEQFF
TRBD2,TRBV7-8,CASSLSSSGSTDTQYF
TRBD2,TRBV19,CASNRGLAYGTDTQYF
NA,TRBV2,CASRQGSSGNTIYF
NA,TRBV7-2,CASSLVARGGNQPQHF
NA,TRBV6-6,CASKGTLYGYTF
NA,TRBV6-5,CASSYSARGNPEAFF
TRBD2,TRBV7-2,CASSFILAGIYEQYF
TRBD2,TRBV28,CASSLRGLGTQYF
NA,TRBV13,CASSSNSGLNTGELFF
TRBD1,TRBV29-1,CSVRTGGTEAFF
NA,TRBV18,CASSPGARGTYNEQFF